This T cell receptor beta chain stems from a study of beta chain features in type 1 diabetes. Every bit of the isolated RNA underwent reverse transcription, so sequencing read expressed TCRB transcripts. Assay used: immunoSEQ multiplex PCR; TCRdb lists only in-frame clones, some missing. This sample has about 900,000 clones, with 15% to 20% found just once. After removal of 0 bases from V and 5 bases from J, the junction contained 4 bases not matched to a gene. The germline V gene encodes CDR1 MNHEY and CDR2 SVGAGI. The CDR3 spans 15 residues. Points from the study as a whole: The VDJ junctions of type 1 diabetes patients carried fewer insertions and more deletions. High TCR expression in some cells could lead to their over-representation in cDNA sequencing.

By way of CD45RO/CCR7/CD25/CD127/CD95/CD27, the CD4+ regulatory, stem cell-like memory, central memory and naive cells were sorted. Sorted populations were all over 95% pure. About this clone itself: Its antigen is currently unknown.

The chain carries TRBV6-5 and TRBJ1-1, with 9 bases identical to TRBD1. Sequenced: naive CD4+ T cells from blood. This receptor was taken from a young woman in good health. As DNA, the CDR3 is TGTGCCAGCAGTTACTCGAGACAGGGGGATACTGAAGCTTTCTTT. This gives the protein CASSYSRQGDTEAFF.